Below, 32 T cell receptor beta chains from the same sample are listed, as sequenced in a study of control samples from healthy donors and cancer patients. Assay: immunoSEQ multiplex PCR; the TCRdb copy retains only in-frame clones and omits some. The data hold 110,000 or so clones, with 87% observed a single time. Sequences were obtained from blood. These receptors came from a man between 25 and 39 years old in good health.

This clone appeared a few times. The chain joins TRBV5-1 to TRBJ1-2; D is undetermined. V was trimmed by 0 bases and J by 8 bases, leaving 20 bases between them. Germline lookup yields CDR1 SGHRS and CDR2 YFSETQ. This CDR3 spans 16 amino acids. This chain's CDR3 is CASSLAGNPTQGGYTF. CDR3 coding DNA: TGCGCCAGCAGCTTGGCCGGGAACCCGACCCAAGGGGGCTACACCTTC.

CDR3 amino acids: CASSPRQGQQAFF. In nucleotides, the CDR3 is TGTGCCAGCTCACCACGGCAGGGTCAACAAGCTTTCTTT. V and J are TRBV18 and TRBJ1-1; D possibly corresponds to TRBD1 (5 bases). The germline V gene encodes CDR1 KGHSH and CDR2 LQKENI. The V gene lost 1 base and the J gene lost 9 bases, with 12 bases spanning the gap. CDR3 length equals 13 residues.

The rearrangement uses TRBV19 and TRBJ2-2; a weak D match, TRBD1 (6 bases). In germline, CDR1 is LNHDA, CDR2 SQIVND (reference sequence). Trimming removed 1 base at V and 8 bases at J, with 14 bases between. This CDR3 has 15 residues. The DNA for the CDR3 is TGTGCCAGTAGTATAGTAACAGGGACGGTTGGGGAGCTGTTTTTT. Translated, it gives CASSIVTGTVGELFF.

The chain joins TRBV5-1 to TRBJ1-1; TRBD1 aligns across 9 bases. From germline, CDR1 is SGHRS and CDR2 YFSETQ. V lost 4 bases, J lost 7 bases, and 11 bases stayed unmatched. The CDR3 is 15 residues long. In DNA, the CDR3 is TGCGCCAGCAGCAGAGGACAGGGGCTAATTAGTGAAGCTTTCTTT. Protein product: CASSRGQGLISEAFF.

On this clone itself: At one boundary the junction diverges from the germline segment, which might be a read error. The chain combines TRBV28 with TRBJ1-2; D gene unclear. This CDR3 has 13 residues. Looked up from germline, CDR1 is MDHEN and CDR2 is SYDVKM. CDR3 sequence reads: CASSSVDGQPVAF. CDR3 coding DNA: TGTGCCAGCAGTTCAGTAGACGGCCAGCCCGTCGCCTTC.

The rearrangement uses TRBV14 and TRBJ2-7, with TRBD1 identical over 11 bases. Germline CDR1 and CDR2: SGHDN and FVKESK. V lost 4 bases, J lost 5 bases, and 7 bases stayed unmatched. The CDR3 extends over 15 amino acids. The CDR3 spells CASSPWTGGENEQYF. The DNA for the CDR3 is TGTGCCAGCAGCCCCTGGACAGGGGGCGAAAACGAGCAGTACTTC. The full variable domain, rest sourced from reference TRBV14 and TRBJ2-7, is EAGVTQFPSHSVIEKGQTVTLRCDPISGHDNLYWYRRVMGKEIKFLLHFVKESKQDESGMPNNRFLAERTGGTYSTLKVQPAELEDSGVYFCASSPWTGGENEQYFGPGTRLTVT.

CDR3: CASSHSYNSPLHF. In nucleotides, the CDR3 is TGTGCCAGCAGCCACTCCTATAATTCACCCCTCCACTTT. The V gene is TRBV11-2, the J gene TRBJ1-6; D is uncertain. Looked up from germline, CDR1 is SGHAT and CDR2 is FQNNGV. V lost 5 bases and J lost 0, with 2 bases in between. CDR3 size: 13 residues.

The gene calls are TRBV7-9 and TRBJ1-6; no clear D. Germline-derived CDR1 and CDR2 are SEHNR and FQNEAQ (reference sequence). This CDR3 comprises 16 residues. Deletions cut 1 base from V and 0 bases from J, with 7 bases between. In DNA form, the CDR3 reads TGTGCCAGCAGCTTAGACGGAAGCTCCTATAATTCACCCCTCCACTTT. Encoded protein: CASSLDGSSYNSPLHF. Using reference TRBV7-9 and TRBJ1-6 for the parts outside the CDR3, the full variable domain is DTGVSQNPRHKITKRGQNVTFRCDPISEHNRLYWYRQTLGQGPEFLTYFQNEAQLEKSRLLSDRFSAERPKGSFSTLEIQRTEQGDSAMYLCASSLDGSSYNSPLHFGNGTRLTVT.

The chain is built from TRBV6-2 or TRBV6-3 and TRBJ1-5; 9 bases match TRBD1. The CDR3 sequence is 18 residues long. Germline V gene lookup returns CDR1 MNHEY and CDR2 SVGEGT. With 5 bases clipped from V and 1 base from J, the junction kept 12 bases outside the gene matches. The CDR3 sequence is CASSRPGTGIGSNQPQHF. The CDR3 nucleotides read TGTGCCAGCAGTCGTCCCGGGACAGGGATTGGGAGCAATCAGCCCCAGCATTTT.

The rearrangement links TRBV7-9 to TRBJ1-1; tentatively, D is TRBD1 (6 bases). Germline lookup yields CDR1 SEHNR and CDR2 FQNEAQ (reference sequence). This CDR3 region has 13 residues. V dropped 5 bases and J dropped 8 bases, with 15 bases sitting between them. The CDR3 sequence: CASSDTGLGEAFF. CDR3 DNA: TGTGCCAGCAGCGACACAGGGCTTGGAGAAGCTTTCTTT.

The chain has TRBV27 and TRBJ1-6, with D hard to call. V dropped 3 bases and J dropped 13 bases, with 13 bases sitting between them. The CDR3 extends over 13 amino acids. CDR1 and CDR2 (germline): MNHEY, SMNVEV (reference sequence). CDR3 DNA sequence: TGTGCCAGCAGTTTGCGTGGAGGTGTCCCCCTCCACTTT. It yields the protein CASSLRGGVPLHF.

This chain connects TRBV6-1 to TRBJ1-2; no clear D gene. The CDR3 runs to 15 residues. Germline assignment: CDR1 MNHNS and CDR2 SASEGT. V lost 6 bases, J lost 5 bases, and 19 bases lay in between. The DNA of the CDR3 is TGTGCCAGCAGAGAATGCCGGGCCTCCATATATGGCTACACCTTC. It codes for CASRECRASIYGYTF.

This sequence joins TRBV19 and TRBJ2-3, with TRBD2 identical over 10 bases. Germline trimming cut 7 bases from V and 4 bases from J; bases unmatched to any gene: 5. CDR1 is LNHDA, CDR2 SQIVND, per germline (reference sequence). The CDR3 is made up of 14 amino acids. The CDR3 nucleotides are TGTGCCAGTACCGGACTAGCGGCGTCAGATACGCAGTATTTT. It is translated as CASTGLAASDTQYF.

The V and J genes are TRBV28 and TRBJ1-5, with 9 bases fitting TRBD1. V shed 6 bases and J 7 bases; nucleotides not matched to a gene: 7. Germline CDR1 reads MDHEN; CDR2 reads SYDVKM. The CDR3 sequence is 14 residues long. CDR3 coding DNA: TGTGCCAGCAGCCTCGGGACAGGGAAGCAGCCCCAGCATTTT. Protein: CASSLGTGKQPQHF.

This clone was detected only a few times. This chain uses TRBV11-2 with TRBJ1-1; D gene uncertain. The V end was cut by 1 base, the J end by 3 bases, with 9 bases between. The length of the CDR3 is 14 residues. In germline, CDR1 is SGHAT, CDR2 FQNNGV. Here the CDR3 DNA reads TGTGCCAGCAGCTTAGGGCCCTATGACACTGAAGCTTTCTTT. Translation: CASSLGPYDTEAFF. Together with reference TRBV11-2 and TRBJ1-1, the CDR3 gives the full variable domain: EAGVAQSPRYKIIEKRQSVAFWCNPISGHATLYWYQQILGQGPKLLIQFQNNGVVDDSQLPKDRFSAERLKGVDSTLKIQPAKLEDSAVYLCASSLGPYDTEAFFGQGTRLTVV.

In DNA form, the CDR3 reads TGTGCCAGCAGTTTATCTAGCCCTGGAGATACGCAGTATTTT. This codes for CASSLSSPGDTQYF. The J gene is TRBJ2-3, the V gene TRBV27, with unresolved D. CDR3 length equals 14 residues. Trimming took 0 bases from V and 5 from J, leaving 9 bases between them. The V gene's germline CDR1 is MNHEY and CDR2 SMNVEV (reference sequence).

This clone turned up a few times. In the same sample, other DNA sequences code for this CDR3. The genes are TRBV11-2 and TRBJ1-1; D is unresolved. Germline V CDR1 and CDR2: SGHAT, FQNNGV. V was cut by 1 base and J by 5 bases, with 8 bases left in between. CDR3 length: 13 residues. CDR3 bases: TGTGCCAGCAGCTTAGGCAGTGGTACTGAAGCTTTCTTT. Encoded protein: CASSLGSGTEAFF.

V gene TRBV6-5 combines with J gene TRBJ1-1; D not resolved. The CDR3 contains 14 residues. Germline loops: CDR1 MNHEY, CDR2 SVGAGI. The V gene lost 2 bases and the J gene lost 5 bases, with 12 bases spanning the gap. Written as DNA, the CDR3 is TGTGCCAGCAGTTACGCGACAAGAGGGACTGAAGCTTTCTTT. Its translation is CASSYATRGTEAFF.

The chain joins TRBV12-3 or TRBV12-4 to TRBJ1-1; D is unclear. Trimming took 11 bases from V and 7 from J, leaving 8 bases between them. This CDR3 is built from 9 residues. DNA of the CDR3: TGTGCCCTTGAGGTTGAAGCTTTCTTT. Protein: CALEVEAFF.

The chain combines TRBV5-1 with TRBJ2-1; D ambiguous. There are 13 residues in the CDR3. Germline CDR1 and CDR2: SGHRS and YFSETQ. The V gene lost 4 bases and the J gene lost 0 bases, with 5 bases spanning the gap. The CDR3 coding sequence is TGCGCCAGCAGCGGCCCCTCCTACAATGAGCAGTTCTTC. Amino acid sequence: CASSGPSYNEQFF.

V gene TRBV14 combines with J gene TRBJ1-1; perhaps TRBD1 as D (6 bases). Trimming shortened V by 4 bases and J by 11 bases, and 14 bases separated the two germline ends. The germline V gene has CDR1 SGHDN and CDR2 FVKESK. The CDR3 runs to 12 residues. CDR3 nucleotide sequence: TGTGCCAGCAGCCCGCAGGGGTTCAAGGCTTTCTTT. Its translation: CASSPQGFKAFF.

The V gene is TRBV7-8, the J gene TRBJ1-4; 9 bases align to TRBD1. Germline V gene sequence: CDR1 SGHVS, CDR2 FQNEAQ. This CDR3 spans 17 amino acids. J was trimmed by 0 bases and V by 3 bases; bases with no gene match: 5. Here the CDR3 reads CASSLWTGATTNEKLFF. The CDR3, as DNA: TGTGCCAGCAGCTTGTGGACAGGGGCGACAACTAATGAAAAACTGTTTTTT.

The chain uses TRBV27 and TRBJ2-3; D is unresolved. V dropped 6 bases and J dropped 5 bases, with 12 bases sitting between them. This CDR3 comprises 13 residues. From germline, CDR1 is MNHEY and CDR2 SMNVEV (reference sequence). This CDR3 is CASSPGRGDTQYF. The DNA for the CDR3 is TGTGCCAGCAGCCCCGGGCGTGGAGATACGCAGTATTTT.

The DNA for the CDR3 is TGTGCCAGCAGTTTCCAGGGGAATCAGCCCCAGCATTTT. This translates into CASSFQGNQPQHF. This chain joins TRBV6-5 and TRBJ1-5; weak D call: TRBD1 (6 bases). Trimming cost V 4 bases and J 4 bases, with 8 bases left between them. Germline V gene data show CDR1 as MNHEY and CDR2 as SVGAGI. This CDR3 is 13 amino acids long.

The J gene is TRBJ1-6, the V gene TRBV12-3 or TRBV12-4, with TRBD1 as a possible D gene (5 bases). This CDR3 is 12 amino acids long. The V end lost 5 bases, the J end lost 10 bases, and 9 bases lay between the germline ends. CDR3 region: CASSQGPSPLHF. The CDR3 region has the DNA TGTGCCAGCAGTCAGGGACCCTCACCCCTCCACTTT.

The chain combines TRBV6-5 with TRBJ1-2; TRBD1 agrees at 8 bases. V dropped 6 bases and J dropped 7; count of bases not matched to a gene: 4. Germline assignment: CDR1 MNHEY and CDR2 SVGAGI. The CDR3 length is 12 residues. The CDR3: CASRGGQGGYTF. The CDR3 nucleotides are TGTGCCAGCAGGGGTGGACAGGGTGGCTACACCTTC.

Remarks on this clone: This sample includes further DNA sequences coding for the same CDR3. This chain uses TRBV6-5 with TRBJ1-1; D unclear. The CDR3 spans 14 residues. V was cut by 6 bases and J by 3 bases, with 14 bases left in between. Germline loops: CDR1 MNHEY, CDR2 SVGAGI. DNA for the CDR3: TGTGCCAGCAGCAGACTCGGCGGGGACACTGAAGCTTTCTTT. It is translated as CASSRLGGDTEAFF.

V gene TRBV10-3 combines with J gene TRBJ2-1, with a possible D match to TRBD2 (5 bases). Trimming took off 0 bases at V and 0 bases at J, with 12 bases between the two ends. This CDR3 region has 17 residues. Germline V gives CDR1 ENHRY, CDR2 SYGVKD. The CDR3, as DNA: TGTGCCATCAGTGAGTCCGGGATCCAGAGCTCCTACAATGAGCAGTTCTTC. It specifies CAISESGIQSSYNEQFF.

J is TRBJ2-1 and V is TRBV7-2; no reliable D call. CDR1 and CDR2 from the germline V gene are SGHTA and FQGNSA. Trimming took off 2 bases at V and 0 bases at J, with 8 bases between the two ends. The CDR3 covers 15 residues. The CDR3 nucleotides are TGTGCCAGCAGCTTACTGCGAAGCTCCTACAATGAGCAGTTCTTC. Protein product: CASSLLRSSYNEQFF.

The gene calls are TRBV7-9 and TRBJ2-5; no definite D call. The CDR3 contains 14 residues. The V end lost 1 base, the J end lost 4 bases, and 10 bases lay between the germline ends. CDR1 and CDR2 from the germline V gene are SEHNR and FQNEAQ (reference sequence). Written as DNA, the CDR3 is TGTGCCAGCAGCTTAGGTCACCGCATAGAGACCCAGTACTTC. Amino acid sequence: CASSLGHRIETQYF. Full variable domain (remainder filled in from reference TRBV7-9 and TRBJ2-5): DTGVSQNPRHKITKRGQNVTFRCDPISEHNRLYWYRQTLGQGPEFLTYFQNEAQLEKSRLLSDRFSAERPKGSFSTLEIQRTEQGDSAMYLCASSLGHRIETQYFGPGTRLLVL.

This clone was counted between two and nine times. The chain employs TRBV30 and TRBJ1-2; 7 bases line up with TRBD1. Losses at the gene ends were 3 bases for V and 4 bases for J; bases not matched to a gene: 8. The CDR3 runs 14 residues. Germline-derived CDR1 and CDR2 are GTSNPN and SVGIG (reference sequence). CDR3 protein: CAWSHTRTGYGYTF. CDR3 nucleotide sequence: TGTGCCTGGAGCCACACACGGACAGGCTATGGCTACACCTTC.

CDR3 in DNA: TGTGCCAGCAGCCACCAGGGGACTAGCGGTAGCACAGATACGCAGTATTTT. As protein: CASSHQGTSGSTDTQYF. This chain links TRBV11-2 with TRBJ2-3; 11 positions match TRBD2. The length of the CDR3 is 17 residues. The germline gives CDR1 SGHAT, CDR2 FQNNGV. With 5 bases clipped from V and 0 bases from J, the junction kept 7 bases outside the gene matches.